This T cell receptor beta chain was sequenced in a study of cytomegalovirus exposure and HLA in healthy donors. The V gene's germline CDR1 is SGHNT and CDR2 YYREEE (reference sequence). The ends lost 4 bases at V and 6 bases at J; junction bases unmatched: 7. This CDR3 has 15 amino acids. This clone showed up just a few times. The PCR ran on 60 Vbeta and 13 Jbeta primers. The protocol was immunoSEQ multiplex PCR, while the TCRdb copy is restricted to in-frame clones and leaves out a portion. This repertoire shows 150,000 to 200,000 clones, roughly four fifths found once; its top ten account for more than 1.5%.

The clonotype comes from a man between 18 and 35 years old in good health and CMV-seronegative. The sample comprised PBMCs. The chain joins TRBV5-4 to TRBJ2-1, with 10 bases that match TRBD1. The DNA for the CDR3 is TGTGCCAGCAGCCCTCAACGGACAGGGGGCAATGAGCAGTTCTTC. Translating gives CASSPQRTGGNEQFF.